This T cell receptor beta chain was captured in a study of cytomegalovirus exposure and HLA in healthy donors. Study-wide results and limits: In a later analysis, 17,000 or so TCR beta sequences were associated with HLA alleles at 0.05 false discovery rate. Per a prior analysis, the majority of TCR beta V segments were productive roughly 87% or roughly 30% of the time.

The PCR was carried out with 60 Vbeta primers and 13 Jbeta primers. The table came from immunoSEQ multiplex PCR; TCRdb's copy has only in-frame clones and leaves some out. The sample totals 120,000 to 150,000 clones; its top ten clones hold 1.5% to 2%. CDR3 length equals 19 residues. V was pared by 4 bases and J by 0 bases, with 7 bases of the junction left unmatched. Germline loops: CDR1 SGHVS, CDR2 FNYEAQ. Details on this clone: Its antigen is unknown.

This TCR derives from a woman in her fifties or sixties in good health and CMV-seronegative. V and J are TRBV7-6 and TRBJ2-6; 12 nucleotides align to TRBD2. The sample consisted of PBMCs. CDR3 DNA: TGTGCCAGCAGCTCCCTTCGGACTAGCGGGACCTCTGGGGCCAACGTCCTGACTTTC. Its protein is CASSSLRTSGTSGANVLTF.